A single T cell receptor beta chain is shown here with its context. Its target is not known. The CDR3 extends over 13 amino acids. From germline, CDR1 is MGHRA and CDR2 YSYEKL. J lost 2 bases, V lost 3 bases, and 0 bases had no gene match. This sample is drawn from a study of PD-1 blockade in classical Hodgkin lymphoma. Study context: Treatment was intravenous nivolumab, 3 mg/kg every 2 weeks, until progression. Regarding the study as a whole: Newly diagnosed patients were said to have less baseline TCR diversity than healthy donors did. When nivolumab was started under 1 year after ASCT, patients were excluded. Patients with a complete response exhibited baseline diversity comparable to newly diagnosed patients.

Clones were read by immunoSEQ multiplex PCR, and TCRdb kept only the in-frame ones, dropping some. Of 25,000 to 35,000 clones listed, over 65% are singletons. All patients relapsed after autologous stem cell transplantation, and brentuximab vedotin exposure varied. V is TRBV4-1 and J is TRBJ2-7; 8 positions agree with TRBD1. The material was peripheral blood mononuclear cells (PBMCs), obtained before the second cycle of nivolumab. The receptor was isolated from a human donor with classical Hodgkin lymphoma. DNA of the CDR3: TGCGCCAGCAGCCAGGGACAGGCCTACGAGCAGTACTTC. Its protein product is CASSQGQAYEQYF.